What follows are 20 T cell receptor beta chains derived from one specimen sequenced in a study of T cells in Graves' hyperthyroidism and ophthalmopathy. What was amplified from RNA transcripts were TCR beta CDR3 regions. The HTBI set primed first-round TCR CDR3 RT-PCR. TCRdb called the multiplex PCR reads again in MiXCR, with one record for every CDR3 protein. Here the sample spans hundreds of thousands of distinct CDR3 sequences, approximately 20% being singletons. Sequenced input: blood. These receptors came from a man aged 25-45 years with Graves' ophthalmopathy.

This clonotype was seen a handful of times. This chain uses TRBV24-1 with TRBJ1-5, with D perhaps matching TRBD1 (6 bases). CDR1 KGHDR and CDR2 SFDVKD come from the germline V gene. With 7 bases removed from V and 3 bases from J, the gap between germline ends came to 15 bases. The length of the CDR3 is 15 residues. In nucleotides, the CDR3 is TGTGCCACCAGCGGACCCCCAGGGGACAATCAGCCCCAGCATTTT. Protein product: CATSGPPGDNQPQHF.

This clonotype was observed a handful of times. V is TRBV6-1 and J is TRBJ2-5, with a tentative D call TRBD2 (5 bases). The CDR3 spans 15 residues. Germline-derived CDR1 and CDR2 are MNHNS and SASEGT. V was pared by 0 bases and J by 5 bases, with 13 bases between. DNA for the CDR3: TGTGCCAGCAGTGAAGCGCTGAGTCCGGGGGAGACCCAGTACTTC. It translates to CASSEALSPGETQYF.

This clonotype was found many times. This chain joins TRBV7-2 and TRBJ2-7, with 12 bases identical to TRBD1. The germline CDR1 and CDR2 sequences are SGHTA and FQGNSA. The junction had 7 bases not matched to a gene; V was cut back by 7 bases and J by 3 bases. CDR3 length equals 15 residues. CDR3 bases: TGTGCCAGCACCGGGGGACAGGGGGCCCTCTACGAGCAGTACTTC. Amino acid sequence: CASTGGQGALYEQYF.

V and J are TRBV5-4 and TRBJ2-1; a possible D gene is TRBD2 (7 bases). The CDR3 totals 19 residues. V was cut by 3 bases and J by 0 bases, with 22 bases left in between. CDR1 is SGHNT and CDR2 is YYREEE in the germline V gene (reference sequence). CDR3 bases: TGTGCCAGCAGCTCCACTACAACATCTGCGGGGGCCTCCTACAATGAGCAGTTCTTC. Translating gives CASSSTTTSAGASYNEQFF.

This chain connects TRBV19 to TRBJ2-1, with D tentatively TRBD1 (5 bases). Per germline, CDR1 LNHDA and CDR2 SQIVND (reference sequence). The CDR3 totals 15 residues. Deletions cut 5 bases from V and 9 bases from J, with 20 bases between. CDR3 in DNA: TGTGCCAGTAGTCAAGGGGCCCACCGATTGGCTGAGCAGTTCTTC. It codes for CASSQGAHRLAEQFF. Variable domain in full (rest from reference TRBV19 and TRBJ2-1): DGGITQSPKYLFRKEGQNVTLSCEQNLNHDAMYWYRQDPGQGLRLIYYSQIVNDFQKGDIAEGYSVSREKKESFPLTVTSAQKNPTAFYLCASSQGAHRLAEQFFGPGTRLTVL.

This clonotype occurred a few times. J is TRBJ2-7 and V is TRBV19, with 7 bases lining up with TRBD1. The CDR3 is 15 residues long. Germline V gene lookup returns CDR1 LNHDA and CDR2 SQIVND (reference sequence). V gave up 6 bases and J gave up 0 bases; unmatched junction bases: 8. The CDR3 DNA reads as TGTGCCAGTAGGTTAAGAGGGGGCGACTCCTACGAGCAGTACTTC. Protein sequence: CASRLRGGDSYEQYF.

The rearrangement uses TRBV9 and TRBJ2-5, with 10 bases lining up with TRBD2. CDR3 length: 17 amino acids. Germline loops: CDR1 SGDLS, CDR2 YYNGEE. J gave up 5 bases and V 4 bases, and 14 bases lay outside the gene matches. CDR3 in amino acids: CASSSYWTSGGGETQYF. Written as DNA, the CDR3 is TGTGCCAGCAGCTCCTACTGGACTAGCGGAGGGGGGGAGACCCAGTACTTC.

The sample holds a few counts of this clonotype. A much larger clone lies a single base off, so this may be a read error. This chain links TRBV11-2 with TRBJ2-1; D is uncertain. V was cut by 1 base and J by 12 bases, with 10 bases left in between. This CDR3 contains 12 residues. From germline, CDR1 is SGHAT and CDR2 FQNNGV. CDR3 amino acids: CASSLGGPRQFF. The CDR3 DNA reads as TGTGCCAGCAGCTTAGGAGGCCCTCGGCAGTTCTTC.

The chain is built from TRBV19 and TRBJ2-1; 9 bases are a match to TRBD1. J gave up 4 bases and V 8 bases, and 9 bases lay outside the gene matches. Looked up from germline, CDR1 is LNHDA and CDR2 is SQIVND (reference sequence). The CDR3 contains 15 residues. The CDR3 DNA reads as TGTGCCAGTTCCCTAGGGGGGACAGGGTACAATGAGCAGTTCTTC. This encodes CASSLGGTGYNEQFF.

Concerning this clonotype: This could be a read error, since a much larger clone is one nucleotide away. The V and J genes are TRBV5-1 and TRBJ2-3; D possibly matches TRBD1 or TRBD2 (5 bases each). The length of the CDR3 is 14 residues. Germline loops: CDR1 SGHRS, CDR2 YFSETQ. Trimming cost V 0 bases and J 2 bases, with 7 bases left between them. DNA for the CDR3: TGCGCCAGCAGCTTGGGGGACGACACAGATACGCAGTATTTT. The encoded protein is CASSLGDDTDTQYF.

This chain uses TRBV27 with TRBJ2-1; 14 nucleotides align to TRBD2. V lost 5 bases and J lost 12; bases outside the gene matches: 12. The germline V gene encodes CDR1 MNHEY and CDR2 SMNVEV (reference sequence). This CDR3 has 16 amino acids. The CDR3 protein is CASSRSGTSGSIRQFF. The CDR3 nucleotides read TGTGCCAGCAGTAGGTCGGGGACTAGCGGGAGTATTAGGCAGTTCTTC.

The genes are TRBV7-9 and TRBJ2-3; TRBD2 is a possible D gene (5 bases). Trimming took off 3 bases at V and 0 bases at J, with 10 bases between the two ends. This CDR3 comprises 15 residues. Germline CDR1 is SEHNR and CDR2 is FQNEAQ (reference sequence). The CDR3 sequence: CASSFLRESTDTQYF. As DNA, the CDR3 is TGTGCCAGCAGCTTTCTACGGGAAAGCACAGATACGCAGTATTTT.

This clonotype showed up just a few times. The V gene is TRBV27, the J gene TRBJ2-7, with TRBD2 matching 12 bases. The DNA end favors TRBJ2-1, so the J call may be wrong. The germline gives CDR1 MNHEY, CDR2 SMNVEV (reference sequence). CDR3 size: 15 residues. The CDR3 region has the DNA TGTGCCAGCAGTCCCCGGACTAGCGGGATCTACGAGCAGTTCTTC. It encodes CASSPRTSGIYEQFF.

This clonotype was counted a few times. This chain uses TRBV27 with TRBJ2-7, with 13 positions matching TRBD2. The CDR3 covers 20 residues. The J segment lost 2 bases and the V segment lost 5 bases, leaving 18 bases of the junction unmatched. CDR1 is MNHEY, CDR2 SMNVEV, per germline (reference sequence). The DNA for the CDR3 is TGTGCCAGCAGTCCGATCGTGGGGGCAGGGACTAGCGGGAAACCCTACGAGCAGTACTTC. Translation: CASSPIVGAGTSGKPYEQYF.

The CDR3 sequence: CASAGGAADTQYF. CDR3 sequence (DNA): TGTGCCAGCGCCGGGGGGGCCGCAGATACGCAGTATTTT. The V gene is TRBV28, the J gene TRBJ2-3; 8 bases map to TRBD2. The CDR3 runs 13 residues. J lost 4 bases, V lost 8 bases, and 5 bases had no gene match. Germline assignment: CDR1 MDHEN and CDR2 SYDVKM.

A few counts support this clonotype. The genes are TRBV12-3 or TRBV12-4 and TRBJ2-4; D perhaps matches TRBD2 (6 bases). The germline V and J ends were trimmed by 3 bases and 0 bases, with 15 bases remaining between them. This CDR3 comprises 17 residues. The CDR3 protein is CASSFQGSGKAKNIQYF. CDR3 nucleotides: TGTGCCAGCAGTTTTCAGGGTAGCGGAAAAGCCAAAAACATTCAGTACTTC.

Only a few counts were recorded for this clonotype. The chain combines TRBV30 with TRBJ2-2; maybe TRBD1 (6 bases). V was pared by 2 bases and J by 4 bases, with 8 bases between. The CDR3 spans 13 residues. The V gene's germline CDR1 is GTSNPN and CDR2 SVGIG (reference sequence). In nucleotides, the CDR3 is TGTGCCTGGAGTAGACAGGCCACCGGGGAGCTGTTTTTT. Residues: CAWSRQATGELFF.

The chain recombines TRBV14 with TRBJ2-2; 7 bases agree with TRBD2. V trimming: 6 bases; J trimming: 4 bases; junction bases outside the gene matches: 5. This CDR3 is 14 amino acids long. Germline V lookup: CDR1 SGHDN, CDR2 FVKESK. Written as DNA, the CDR3 is TGTGCCAGCAGTGGCGGGAGAGGCACCGGGGAGCTGTTTTTT. Translation: CASSGGRGTGELFF.

There are a few counts of this clonotype. The V call is TRBV20-1, the J call TRBJ2-1; no firm D call. CDR3 length equals 11 residues. Looked up from germline, CDR1 is DFQATT and CDR2 is SNEGSKA (reference sequence). With 3 bases removed from V and 4 bases from J, the gap between germline ends came to 4 bases. The CDR3 here is CSASIYNEQFF. CDR3 DNA: TGCAGTGCTAGCATTTACAATGAGCAGTTCTTC.

This clonotype was seen ten or more times. The chain uses TRBV15 and TRBJ2-7, with 9 positions matching TRBD2. The germline gives CDR1 LNHNV, CDR2 YYDKDF (reference sequence). V lost 0 bases and J lost 2; bases outside the gene matches: 5. The CDR3 runs to 16 residues. CDR3 DNA: TGTGCCACCAGCAGAGAGTCGGCGGGAGGGGCCTACGAGCAGTACTTC. Residues: CATSRESAGGAYEQYF.